This TCR beta chain is from a study of blood T cell repertoires in COVID-19. Study details: Sites in the United States, Italy and Spain provided acute and convalescent COVID-19 samples. Nucleic acid was either cDNA or gDNA, and it came from T cells, B-cell-depleted T cells, or PBMCs.

In the authors' workflow: Quantification of nucleated cells was approximated via reference gene primer amplification. Clones were read by immunoSEQ multiplex PCR, and TCRdb kept only the in-frame ones, dropping some. The V and J calls and clone size come from that table; D and trimming were worked out from the DNA. The repertoire holds under 120,000 clones, with approximately 92% as singletons. V trimming: 2 bases; J trimming: 2 bases; junction bases outside the gene matches: 13. Germline V gene lookup returns CDR1 LNHNV and CDR2 YYDKDF (reference sequence). The CDR3 is 20 residues long. This TCR was sampled from a woman of 80 years or more with acute or convalescent COVID-19. J is TRBJ2-3 and V is TRBV15, with TRBD2 matching 13 bases. Sequenced: peripheral blood. The CDR3 bases are TGTGCCACCAGCAGACCCCTCGGACTAGCGGGGGTCGGAGACACAGATACGCAGTATTTT. Protein product: CATSRPLGLAGVGDTDTQYF.